Each of the 26 T cell receptor beta chains below was sequenced from the same sample in a study of blood T cell repertoires in COVID-19. The repertoire was sequenced with immunoSEQ multiplex PCR; TCRdb's copy has only in-frame clones and lacks some. The sample has tens of thousands of clones; about 86% are singletons. Sequenced sample: peripheral blood. The receptor source for this set is a woman aged 80 or over in a cohort sampled during active or convalescent COVID-19.

The rearrangement joins TRBV10-3 to TRBJ1-1, with no clear D. Per the germline V gene, CDR1 is ENHRY and CDR2 is SYGVKD. Trimming took 4 bases from V and 1 from J, leaving 7 bases between them. The CDR3 spans 13 residues. The CDR3: CAISVTENTEAFF. CDR3 bases: TGTGCCATCAGTGTAACAGAGAACACTGAAGCTTTCTTT.

The rearrangement joins TRBV2 to TRBJ2-1, with D perhaps TRBD1 (5 bases). Germline lookup yields CDR1 SNHLY and CDR2 FYNNEI. CDR3 length equals 16 residues. The V gene lost 6 bases and the J gene lost 9 bases, with 24 bases spanning the gap. This CDR3 is CASSPIQESYKGEQFF. CDR3 nucleotide sequence: TGTGCCAGCAGCCCGATACAGGAGTCCTACAAGGGTGAGCAGTTCTTC. Full variable domain (remainder filled in from reference TRBV2 and TRBJ2-1): EPEVTQTPSHQVTQMGQEVILRCVPISNHLYFYWYRQILGQKVEFLVSFYNNEISEKSEIFDDQFSVERPDGSNFTLKIRSTKLEDSAMYFCASSPIQESYKGEQFFGPGTRLTVL.

The chain uses TRBV7-9 and TRBJ2-7; D call uncertain. Germline V CDR1 and CDR2: SEHNR, FQNEAQ (reference sequence). There are 13 residues in the CDR3. Trimming left V 2 bases short and J 7 bases short, with 12 bases between. Written as DNA, the CDR3 is TGTGCCAGCAGCTTACCCTCCTCTGAGGAGCAGTACGTC. It yields the protein CASSLPSSEEQYV.

This clone occurred a few times. This rearrangement joins TRBV21-1 to TRBJ2-7; the D segment call TRBD2 is taken from the table without a DNA check. TRBV21-1 is a listed pseudogene. The CDR3 extends over 16 amino acids. Here the CDR3 reads CASSKGERERSYEQYV. The CDR3, as DNA: TGTGCCAGCAGCAAAGGGGAACGGGAGCGCTCCTACGAGCAGTACGTC.

This clone was seen a few times. The rearrangement joins TRBV30 to TRBJ1-2; no definite D call. This CDR3 comprises 15 residues. The V end was cut by 5 bases, the J end by 4 bases, with 20 bases between. CDR1 GTSNPN and CDR2 SVGIG come from the germline V gene (reference sequence). The DNA of the CDR3 is TGTGCCTGGGCGAGGGATGGGCAGAGCTTCTATGGCTACACCTTC. As protein: CAWARDGQSFYGYTF.

The rearrangement uses TRBV5-1 and TRBJ1-2; TRBD1 might be the D (6 bases). This CDR3 contains 13 residues. The germline V and J ends were trimmed by 0 bases and 5 bases, with 8 bases remaining between them. Germline V gene data show CDR1 as SGHRS and CDR2 as YFSETQ. The CDR3 is CASSLDREYGYTF. CDR3 sequence (DNA): TGCGCCAGCAGCTTGGACAGGGAGTATGGCTACACCTTC.

This chain uses TRBV5-4 with TRBJ1-6; 10 bases fit TRBD1. Germline CDR1 and CDR2: SGHNT and YYREEE (reference sequence). The CDR3 totals 14 residues. Trimming took 4 bases from V and 10 from J; bases not matched to a gene: 5. The CDR3, as DNA: TGTGCCAGCAGCCGCGGGACAGGGGACTCACCCCTCCACTTT. This encodes CASSRGTGDSPLHF. The whole variable domain, remainder taken from reference TRBV5-4 and TRBJ1-6, is ETGVTQSPTHLIKTRGQQVTLRCSSQSGHNTVSWYQQALGQGPQFIFQYYREEENGRGNFPPRFSGLQFPNYSSELNVNALELDDSALYLCASSRGTGDSPLHFGNGTRLTVT.

The chain uses TRBV5-1 and TRBJ1-6; 10 positions agree with TRBD1. V was pared by 3 bases and J by 9 bases, with 6 bases of the junction left unmatched. The CDR3 runs to 15 residues. Per germline, CDR1 SGHRS and CDR2 YFSETQ. Here the CDR3 reads CASSYGTGDFSPLHF. The CDR3 DNA reads as TGCGCCAGCAGCTACGGGACAGGGGATTTTTCACCCCTCCACTTT.

The J gene is TRBJ2-2, the V gene TRBV5-1; 10 nucleotides match TRBD2. The CDR3 runs 15 residues. V trimming: 2 bases; J trimming: 5 bases; junction bases outside the gene matches: 3. The germline gives CDR1 SGHRS, CDR2 YFSETQ. CDR3 protein: CASSFQLAGTGELFF. For the CDR3, the DNA is TGCGCCAGCAGCTTTCAACTAGCGGGAACCGGGGAGCTGTTTTTT.

The V and J genes are TRBV28 and TRBJ2-1; 11 nucleotides match TRBD2. Germline CDR1 MDHEN, CDR2 SYDVKM. V dropped 4 bases and J dropped 4; count of bases not matched to a gene: 6. The CDR3 is 16 residues long. CDR3 loop: CASSSRLAGIYNEQFF. The CDR3 DNA reads as TGTGCCAGCAGTTCGAGACTAGCGGGAATATACAATGAGCAGTTCTTC.

This chain joins TRBV28 and TRBJ1-2; D might be TRBD1 (6 bases). The CDR3 sequence is 15 residues long. The V and J ends lost 5 bases and 7 bases respectively, with 20 bases between them. Germline V gives CDR1 MDHEN, CDR2 SYDVKM. DNA of the CDR3: TGTGCCAGCAGTCACGCCCGAGTCTACAGGGTTGGCTACACCTTC. It specifies CASSHARVYRVGYTF.

J is TRBJ2-3 and V is TRBV3-1 (or the pseudogene TRBV3-2); D gene uncertain. The CDR3 is 15 amino acids. Germline V gives CDR1 LGHDT, CDR2 YNNKEL (reference sequence). V shed 1 base and J shed 0 bases, with 8 bases lying between them. Written as DNA, the CDR3 is TGTGCCAGCAGCCAAGGGGTGACTAGCACAGATACGCAGTATTTT. This encodes CASSQGVTSTDTQYF.

This chain links TRBV30 with TRBJ1-4, with D possibly matching TRBD1 (6 bases). V gave up 2 bases and J gave up 8 bases, with 12 bases separating them. The germline V gene has CDR1 GTSNPN and CDR2 SVGIG (reference sequence). The CDR3 is 13 residues long. The CDR3 protein is CAWSNRVGEKLFF. The CDR3 DNA reads as TGTGCCTGGAGTAACAGGGTCGGGGAAAAACTGTTTTTT.

This clone was recorded a few times. The V call is TRBV5-4, the J call TRBJ2-7; D may be TRBD2 (6 bases). Between the trimmed V and J ends, which lost 3 bases and 2 bases, there was a span of 12 bases. The CDR3 covers 14 residues. Germline V gives CDR1 SGHNT, CDR2 YYREEE (reference sequence). The CDR3 spells CASSSRTTPYEQYV. CDR3 bases: TGTGCCAGCAGCTCGAGGACTACCCCCTACGAGCAGTACGTC.

V and J are TRBV7-9 and TRBJ1-5, with D possibly TRBD1 on 6 matching bases. This CDR3 has 15 amino acids. Germline V gene sequence: CDR1 SEHNR, CDR2 FQNEAQ (reference sequence). The germline V and J ends were trimmed by 4 bases and 6 bases, with 16 bases remaining between them. The CDR3 sequence: CASSSSLTGRQPQHF. The CDR3 nucleotides are TGTGCCAGCAGCTCCAGTTTAACAGGGCGTCAGCCCCAGCATTTT.

Remarks on this clone: One junction end disagrees with the germline gene, perhaps due to a read error. This chain links TRBV5-5 with TRBJ2-1; 10 bases agree with TRBD2. CDR3 length: 14 amino acids. Germline V gene lookup returns CDR1 SGHKS and CDR2 YYEKEE (reference sequence). The CDR3 nucleotides are TGTGCCATCAGCTTGTCTAGCGGGAGCAATGATCAGTTCTTC. Its protein is CAISLSSGSNDQFF.

The chain combines TRBV6-5 with TRBJ2-1; perhaps TRBD2 as D (6 bases). With 2 bases removed from V and 7 bases from J, the gap between germline ends came to 15 bases. The CDR3 runs to 15 residues. Germline V gives CDR1 MNHEY, CDR2 SVGAGI. The CDR3 coding sequence is TGTGCCAGCAGTTACCCGGAGGGCCCAGGAAATGAGCAGTTCTTC. Encoded protein: CASSYPEGPGNEQFF.

This clone was found a few times. V usage is TRBV7-3 and J usage is TRBJ2-5, with D unclear. V shed 3 bases and J shed 5 bases, with 10 bases lying between them. CDR1 and CDR2 (germline): SGHTA, FQGTGA. This CDR3 has 13 amino acids. The CDR3 nucleotides are TGTGCCAGCAGCTTCGGTCAGAGGGAGACCCAGTACTTC. Translation gives CASSFGQRETQYF. Based on the CDR3 plus reference TRBV7-3 and TRBJ2-5, the full variable domain is GAGVSQTPSNKVTEKGKYVELRCDPISGHTALYWYRQSLGQGPEFLIYFQGTGAADDSGLPNDRFFAVRPEGSVSTLKIQRTERGDSAVYLCASSFGQRETQYFGPGTRLLVL.

The rearrangement joins TRBV6-6 to TRBJ2-1, with D possibly TRBD2 on 5 matching bases. CDR3 length equals 15 residues. Germline CDR1 reads MNHNY; CDR2 reads SVGAGI (reference sequence). The V and J ends lost 7 bases and 8 bases respectively, with 21 bases between them. The CDR3, as DNA: TGTGCCAGCAATACTAGGCCCGCTTTATTGGATGAGCAGTTCTTC. It yields the protein CASNTRPALLDEQFF.

This clone was found once. The V gene is TRBV10-3, the J gene TRBJ1-1; perhaps TRBD1 as D (6 bases). The CDR3 sequence is 13 residues long. Between the trimmed V and J ends, which lost 10 bases and 3 bases, there was a span of 15 bases. Germline CDR1 is ENHRY and CDR2 is SYGVKD. CDR3 sequence reads: CATHEGEYTEAFF. The CDR3 region has the DNA TGTGCCACTCATGAGGGGGAGTACACTGAAGCTTTCTTT.

The rearrangement uses TRBV7-3 and TRBJ2-3; 11 bases agree with TRBD2. With V trimmed by 5 bases and J by 10 bases, 11 bases remained unmatched. This CDR3 has 15 residues. The germline CDR1 and CDR2 sequences are SGHTA and FQGTGA. CDR3 sequence: CASSPGSTSGVPQYF. CDR3 nucleotide sequence: TGTGCCAGCAGCCCCGGTTCGACTAGCGGGGTCCCGCAGTATTTT. Combining the CDR3 with reference TRBV7-3 and TRBJ2-3 gives the whole variable domain GAGVSQTPSNKVTEKGKYVELRCDPISGHTALYWYRQSLGQGPEFLIYFQGTGAADDSGLPNDRFFAVRPEGSVSTLKIQRTERGDSAVYLCASSPGSTSGVPQYFGPGTRLTVL.

The rearrangement uses TRBV5-1 and TRBJ2-3, with D possibly TRBD2 on 6 matching bases. The CDR3 has 15 amino acids. With 4 bases removed from V and 0 bases from J, the gap between germline ends came to 12 bases. Germline assignment: CDR1 SGHRS and CDR2 YFSETQ. CDR3 sequence: CASSRGTFSTDTQYF. CDR3 nucleotides: TGCGCCAGCAGCCGGGGGACTTTTAGCACAGATACGCAGTATTTT.

The chain couples TRBV6-5 to TRBJ2-1, with 14 bases identical to TRBD2. Germline V CDR1 and CDR2: MNHEY, SVGAGI. CDR3 length: 15 amino acids. J lost 12 bases, V lost 5 bases, and 9 bases had no gene match. The CDR3 loop is CASSPGTSGRGWQFF. CDR3 nucleotides: TGTGCCAGCAGTCCCGGGACTAGCGGGAGAGGTTGGCAGTTCTTC.

This clone was seen a handful of times. The J gene is TRBJ1-6, the V gene TRBV28; 9 bases are shared with TRBD1. With 6 bases clipped from V and 7 bases from J, the junction kept 7 bases outside the gene matches. The germline CDR1 and CDR2 sequences are MDHEN and SYDVKM. The CDR3 is made up of 15 amino acids. The CDR3 sequence is CASSLPGTGNSPLHF. In DNA form, the CDR3 reads TGTGCCAGCAGCCTTCCAGGGACAGGGAATTCACCCCTCCACTTT. The full variable domain, with the rest looked up from reference TRBV28 and TRBJ1-6, is DVKVTQSSRYLVKRTGEKVFLECVQDMDHENMFWYRQDPGLGLRLIYFSYDVKMKEKGDIPEGYSVSREKKERFSLILESASTNQTSMYLCASSLPGTGNSPLHFGNGTRLTVT.

V is TRBV18 and J is TRBJ1-1; 11 nucleotides match TRBD1. The V gene end was trimmed by 3 bases and the J gene end by 4 bases; junction bases not matched to a gene: 1. Germline V CDR1 and CDR2: KGHSH, LQKENI. This CDR3 is 14 amino acids long. The CDR3 nucleotides read TGTGCCAGCTCACCCGGGACAGGGGGCACTGAAGCTTTCTTT. This gives the protein CASSPGTGGTEAFF.

The V gene is TRBV27, the J gene TRBJ2-7, with TRBD2 matching over 12 bases. The junction had 3 bases not matched to a gene; V was cut back by 5 bases and J by 4 bases. The V gene's germline CDR1 is MNHEY and CDR2 SMNVEV (reference sequence). There are 14 residues in the CDR3. In DNA form, the CDR3 reads TGTGCCAGCAGTCCGACTAGCGGGAGATACGAGCAGTACTTC. The encoded protein is CASSPTSGRYEQYF.